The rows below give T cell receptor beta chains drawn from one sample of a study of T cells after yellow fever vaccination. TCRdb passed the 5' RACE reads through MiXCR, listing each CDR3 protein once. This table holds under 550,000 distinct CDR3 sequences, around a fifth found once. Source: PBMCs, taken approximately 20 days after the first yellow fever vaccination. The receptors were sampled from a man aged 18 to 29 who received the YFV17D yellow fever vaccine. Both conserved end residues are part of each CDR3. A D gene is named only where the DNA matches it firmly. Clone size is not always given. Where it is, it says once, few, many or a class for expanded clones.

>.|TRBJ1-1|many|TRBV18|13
TGTGCCAGCTCACTTAGTGACACCCGGGGGGCTTTCTTT
CASSLSDTRGAFF
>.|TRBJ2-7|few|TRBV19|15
TGTGCCAGTAGTATTGCAGGGGCACGATACTACGAGCAGTACTTC
CASSIAGARYYEQYF
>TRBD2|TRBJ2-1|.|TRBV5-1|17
TGCGCCAGCAGCTTGGCGACGGGGGGGGGAATTTACAATGAGCAGTTCTTC
CASSLATGGGIYNEQFF
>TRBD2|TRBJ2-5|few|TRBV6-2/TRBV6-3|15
TGTGCCAGCAGCGAACCGGGACTAGCGGGGTTCGTCCAAAACTTC
CASSEPGLAGFVQNF
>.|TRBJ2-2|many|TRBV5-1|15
TGCGCCAGCAGCTTGAACAGGGAGAACACCGGGGAGCTGTTTTTT
CASSLNRENTGELFF
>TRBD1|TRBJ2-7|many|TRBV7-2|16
TGTGCCAGCAGCTCCCCGGACAGGGAATTTTCCTACGAGCAGTACTTC
CASSSPDREFSYEQYF
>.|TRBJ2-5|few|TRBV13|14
TGTGCCAGCAGCTCCGACTACGGGGCCAAGACCCAGTACTTC
CASSSDYGAKTQYF
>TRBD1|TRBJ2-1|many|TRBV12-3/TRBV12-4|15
TGTGCCAGCAGTTTCGGGGACAGGGGGATTGGTGAGCAGTTCTTC
CASSFGDRGIGEQFF
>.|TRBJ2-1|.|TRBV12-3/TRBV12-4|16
TGTGCCAGCAGTTTTGCGGCCACCATTGTTTACAATGAGCAGTTCTTC
CASSFAATIVYNEQFF
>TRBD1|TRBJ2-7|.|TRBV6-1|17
TGTGCCAGCAGAGACCCCTTAGGGGGACAGGGATCCTACGAGCAGTACTTC
CASRDPLGGQGSYEQYF